Listed here are 30 T cell receptor beta chains from one sample, sequenced in a study of cytomegalovirus exposure and HLA in healthy donors. PCR primers comprised 60 Vbeta and 13 Jbeta primers. The repertoire was sequenced with immunoSEQ multiplex PCR; TCRdb's copy has only in-frame clones and lacks some. Among around 150,000 clones listed, roughly 80% were seen once. The specimen sequenced was PBMCs. These TCRs come from a woman aged 50 to 60 in good health and CMV-seronegative.

The chain recombines TRBV5-4 with TRBJ2-7; a possible D gene is TRBD2 (6 bases). Trimming removed 4 bases at V and 6 bases at J, with 14 bases between. Germline CDR1 and CDR2: SGHNT and YYREEE (reference sequence). The CDR3 totals 13 residues. Here the CDR3 DNA reads TGTGCCAGCAGCACTAGCACCTCTCTCGAGCAGTACTTC. Translating it yields CASSTSTSLEQYF. The full variable domain, its missing parts supplied by reference TRBV5-4 and TRBJ2-7, is ETGVTQSPTHLIKTRGQQVTLRCSSQSGHNTVSWYQQALGQGPQFIFQYYREEENGRGNFPPRFSGLQFPNYSSELNVNALELDDSALYLCASSTSTSLEQYFGPGTRLTVT.

The chain couples TRBV14 to TRBJ1-6; D might be TRBD1 (5 bases). This CDR3 region has 16 residues. V shed 9 bases and J shed 5 bases, with 20 bases lying between them. From germline, CDR1 is SGHDN and CDR2 FVKESK. The CDR3 nucleotides read TGTGCCAGGGTTACCGAGCCAGGGCAAAATAATTCACCCCTCCACTTT. It is translated as CARVTEPGQNNSPLHF.

V and J are TRBV29-1 and TRBJ1-5, with 10 bases that match TRBD1. This CDR3 has 13 amino acids. Trimming took 4 bases from V and 5 from J; bases not matched to a gene: 2. CDR1 and CDR2 from the germline V gene are SQVTM and ANQGSEA. The CDR3 bases are TGCAGCGTTGCGACAGGGGGCGATCAGCCCCAGCATTTT. Translated, it gives CSVATGGDQPQHF.

V is TRBV27 and J is TRBJ1-1; D is unresolved. The CDR3 runs to 13 residues. CDR1 and CDR2 from the germline V gene are MNHEY and SMNVEV (reference sequence). V lost 5 bases and J lost 1, with 8 bases in between. The CDR3 reads CASSIGGNTEAFF. The DNA for the CDR3 is TGTGCCAGCAGTATTGGCGGGAACACTGAAGCTTTCTTT.

The chain carries TRBV19 and TRBJ1-2; 12 bases fit TRBD1. The CDR3 extends over 15 amino acids. The trim removed 10 bases at V and 7 bases at J, leaving 13 bases unmatched. Germline V CDR1 and CDR2: LNHDA, SQIVND (reference sequence). CDR3 nucleotide sequence: TGTGCCACAACCGCCTCGGGACAGGGGGCGGGTGGCTACACCTTC. Its protein product is CATTASGQGAGGYTF.

This rearrangement joins TRBV28 to TRBJ1-1; a possible D gene is TRBD1 (6 bases). The CDR3 runs to 15 residues. Germline V gives CDR1 MDHEN, CDR2 SYDVKM. Between the trimmed V and J ends, which lost 10 bases and 1 base, there was a span of 19 bases. CDR3 loop: CAISHGEGGNTEAFF. The CDR3, as DNA: TGTGCCATCTCACACGGGGAAGGGGGGAACACTGAAGCTTTCTTT. Filled out from reference TRBV28 and TRBJ1-1, the complete variable domain reads DVKVTQSSRYLVKRTGEKVFLECVQDMDHENMFWYRQDPGLGLRLIYFSYDVKMKEKGDIPEGYSVSREKKERFSLILESASTNQTSMYLCAISHGEGGNTEAFFGQGTRLTVV.

V and J are TRBV19 and TRBJ1-1; D uncertain. Germline lookup yields CDR1 LNHDA and CDR2 SQIVND (reference sequence). This CDR3 is built from 15 residues. Between the trimmed V and J ends, which lost 6 bases and 0 bases, there was a span of 14 bases. CDR3: CASRPRRNVNTEAFF. CDR3 DNA sequence: TGTGCCAGTAGGCCCAGGAGGAACGTGAACACTGAAGCTTTCTTT.

The V and J genes are TRBV6-6 and TRBJ2-7; D possibly corresponds to TRBD2 (5 bases). The CDR3 is 16 amino acids. Germline loops: CDR1 MNHNY, CDR2 SVGAGI (reference sequence). Trimming took off 5 bases at V and 2 bases at J, with 19 bases between the two ends. Written as DNA, the CDR3 is TGTGCCAGCAGTATTACATGGGGAGCATCAGCCTACGAGCAGTACTTC. This sequence encodes CASSITWGASAYEQYF.

This clone was detected ten times or more. The genes are TRBV14 and TRBJ1-2, with D possibly matching TRBD1 (6 bases). Trimming left V 4 bases short and J 9 bases short, with 12 bases between. The germline CDR1 and CDR2 sequences are SGHDN and FVKESK. The CDR3 is 12 residues long. CDR3 sequence reads: CASSPQGYRYTF. Here the CDR3 DNA reads TGTGCCAGCAGCCCCCAGGGGTATCGCTACACCTTC.

This chain connects TRBV10-3 to TRBJ1-1; no definite D call. Germline lookup yields CDR1 ENHRY and CDR2 SYGVKD. V dropped 3 bases and J dropped 8 bases, with 7 bases sitting between them. The CDR3 runs to 11 residues. Here the CDR3 reads CAISDTGEAFF. The CDR3 DNA reads TGTGCCATCAGTGACACGGGGGAAGCTTTCTTT.

J is TRBJ2-3 and V is TRBV4-2; D may be TRBD2 (6 bases). Germline V gene lookup returns CDR1 LGHNA and CDR2 YNFKEQ. The V end lost 0 bases, the J end lost 2 bases, and 21 bases lay between the germline ends. This CDR3 comprises 19 residues. The CDR3 loop is CASSQDALKSSGFTDTQYF. In nucleotides, the CDR3 is TGTGCCAGCAGCCAAGATGCCCTCAAGAGTAGCGGTTTCACAGATACGCAGTATTTT.

This chain links TRBV30 with TRBJ2-7; the match to TRBD1 covers 11 bases. This CDR3 contains 14 residues. The junction had 1 base not matched to a gene; V was cut back by 0 bases and J by 3 bases. Looked up from germline, CDR1 is GTSNPN and CDR2 is SVGIG (reference sequence). For the CDR3, the DNA is TGTGCCTGGAGTGTGGGGACAGGGGGCTACGAGCAGTACTTC. This codes for CAWSVGTGGYEQYF.

The V call is TRBV7-8, the J call TRBJ2-3; 7 positions agree with TRBD1. Per the germline V gene, CDR1 is SGHVS and CDR2 is FQNEAQ. The CDR3 has 19 amino acids. The V and J ends lost 5 bases and 2 bases, in that order; junction bases with no gene match: 19. The CDR3 DNA reads as TGTGCCAGCAGCCCGCGACAGGGAACCCGGGAAGGCATCACAGATACGCAGTATTTT. Translation: CASSPRQGTREGITDTQYF.

Turning to this clone: The identical CDR3 is also encoded by other nucleotide sequences in the sample. This chain uses TRBV18 with TRBJ1-1; 10 bases align to TRBD1. V was pared by 4 bases and J by 0 bases, with 2 bases of the junction left unmatched. The CDR3 consists of 15 residues. CDR1 is KGHSH, CDR2 LQKENI, per germline. CDR3 nucleotides: TGTGCCAGCTCACAGGGACAGGGGATGAACACTGAAGCTTTCTTT. Translation: CASSQGQGMNTEAFF.

This rearrangement joins TRBV5-1 to TRBJ2-5; TRBD1 matches at 8 bases. Germline CDR1 and CDR2: SGHRS and YFSETQ. CDR3 length: 14 residues. The V and J ends lost 3 bases and 5 bases, in that order; junction bases with no gene match: 6. Written as DNA, the CDR3 is TGCGCCAGCAGCTCCGGACAGGGCGGGGAGACCCAGTACTTC. Protein: CASSSGQGGETQYF. The full variable domain, in which reference TRBV5-1 and TRBJ2-5 provide the parts outside the CDR3, is KAGVTQTPRYLIKTRGQQVTLSCSPISGHRSVSWYQQTPGQGLQFLFEYFSETQRNKGNFPGRFSGRQFSNSRSEMNVSTLELGDSALYLCASSSGQGGETQYFGPGTRLLVL.

The rearrangement joins TRBV5-1 to TRBJ1-2; D not certain. CDR3 length: 15 amino acids. Germline V CDR1 and CDR2: SGHRS, YFSETQ. Trimming took off 0 bases at V and 4 bases at J, with 13 bases between the two ends. The CDR3 protein is CASSLDAGSGYGYTF. Here the CDR3 DNA reads TGCGCCAGCAGCTTGGATGCGGGGTCGGGCTATGGCTACACCTTC.

This chain uses TRBV28 with TRBJ2-3; TRBD1 aligns across 9 bases. The CDR3 is made up of 16 amino acids. The V gene end was trimmed by 1 base and the J gene end by 0 bases; junction bases not matched to a gene: 2. The germline gives CDR1 MDHEN, CDR2 SYDVKM. CDR3 protein: CASSLLGTGSTDTQYF. CDR3 nucleotide sequence: TGTGCCAGCAGTTTATTAGGGACAGGGAGCACAGATACGCAGTATTTT.

The chain has TRBV28 and TRBJ2-7; D unresolved. V lost 5 bases and J lost 6, with 17 bases in between. CDR1 is MDHEN and CDR2 is SYDVKM in the germline V gene. This CDR3 contains 14 residues. CDR3 sequence (DNA): TGTGCCAGCAGTAAACTTGCCGATGCTAGCGAGCAGTACTTC. Amino acid sequence: CASSKLADASEQYF.

The gene calls are TRBV21-1 and TRBJ2-1; TRBD2 was called by the table and not checked on the DNA. TRBV21-1 is a pseudogene locus. The CDR3 is made up of 13 amino acids. CDR3 in amino acids: CAIWGEGLDEQFF. The CDR3 nucleotides read TGTGCCATTTGGGGGGAGGGCCTCGATGAGCAGTTCTTC.

The J gene is TRBJ2-1, the V gene TRBV5-1; 9 positions match TRBD2. After removal of 7 bases from V and 2 bases from J, the junction contained 7 bases not matched to a gene. The CDR3 extends over 15 amino acids. CDR1 SGHRS and CDR2 YFSETQ come from the germline V gene. CDR3 in DNA: TGCGCCAGCCTTCCCTTAGCGGGAGCCTACAATGAGCAGTTCTTC. It is translated as CASLPLAGAYNEQFF.

This chain connects TRBV14 to TRBJ2-3; 7 bases agree with TRBD2. The CDR3 has 16 amino acids. Trimming cost V 0 bases and J 3 bases; bases outside gene matches: 6. Germline lookup yields CDR1 SGHDN and CDR2 FVKESK. CDR3 DNA: TGTGCCAGCAGCCAAGATCTCCGGGGGGAGACAGATACGCAGTATTTT. Its translation: CASSQDLRGETDTQYF.

CDR3 sequence: CASSFEMKSYGYTF. The DNA of the CDR3 is TGTGCCAGCAGCTTCGAGATGAAGAGCTATGGCTACACCTTC. The chain has TRBV7-2 and TRBJ1-2; D gene uncertain. Germline CDR1 is SGHTA and CDR2 is FQGNSA. This CDR3 spans 14 amino acids. Trimming cost V 3 bases and J 4 bases, with 12 bases left between them.

This clone was observed a single time. This chain connects TRBV7-2 to TRBJ1-2; possible D gene TRBD1, 5 bases. The germline CDR1 and CDR2 sequences are SGHTA and FQGNSA. The CDR3 is made up of 14 amino acids. Trimming left V 1 base short and J 4 bases short, with 10 bases between. Written as DNA, the CDR3 is TGTGCCAGCAGCTTAGGTGGGGGGACCTATGGCTACACCTTC. It is translated as CASSLGGGTYGYTF. The full variable domain, with the rest looked up from reference TRBV7-2 and TRBJ1-2, is GAGVSQSPSNKVTEKGKDVELRCDPISGHTALYWYRQSLGQGLEFLIYFQGNSAPDKSGLPSDRFSAERTGGSVSTLTIQRTQQEDSAVYLCASSLGGGTYGYTFGSGTRLTVV.

This chain links TRBV6-4 with TRBJ2-5, with 7 bases that match TRBD2. The J segment lost 4 bases and the V segment lost 4 bases, leaving 9 bases of the junction unmatched. Germline CDR1 is MRHNA and CDR2 is SNTAGT. This CDR3 is built from 15 residues. The CDR3 spells CASSGLVGGGETQYF. The CDR3 DNA reads TGTGCCAGCAGTGGGTTGGTGGGCGGGGGAGAGACCCAGTACTTC.

Notes on this clone: The junction departs from germline at one end; a sequencing error may be responsible. The J gene is TRBJ1-2, the V gene TRBV7-9; no clear D gene. Germline CDR1 SEHNR, CDR2 FQNEAQ (reference sequence). The CDR3 has 14 amino acids. The CDR3 loop reads CSSSFAGINYGYTF. The CDR3 DNA reads TGTTCCAGCAGCTTTGCAGGAATTAACTATGGCTACACCTTC.

The chain carries TRBV11-2 and TRBJ2-7, with a possible D match to TRBD2 (6 bases). With 5 bases removed from V and 2 bases from J, the gap between germline ends came to 10 bases. Germline CDR1 is SGHAT and CDR2 is FQNNGV. The CDR3 totals 13 residues. CDR3 nucleotide sequence: TGTGCCAGCAGCCTAGCGTCCGCCTACGAGCAGTACTTC. Translated: CASSLASAYEQYF.

The chain couples TRBV10-3 to TRBJ2-7; TRBD1 aligns across 9 bases. J lost 8 bases, V lost 11 bases, and 7 bases had no gene match. This CDR3 region has 11 residues. In germline, CDR1 is ENHRY, CDR2 SYGVKD. CDR3 in amino acids: CAVGTGLQQYF. CDR3 sequence (DNA): TGTGCCGTCGGGACAGGGTTACAGCAGTACTTC.

The chain joins TRBV5-1 to TRBJ2-6; possibly TRBD1 for D (6 bases). Trimming removed 5 bases from V and 0 bases from J, with 9 bases in between. The CDR3 consists of 15 residues. The germline V gene encodes CDR1 SGHRS and CDR2 YFSETQ. The CDR3 sequence is CASRTGSSGANVLTF. DNA of the CDR3: TGCGCCAGCAGAACAGGGAGCTCTGGGGCCAACGTCCTGACTTTC.

This sequence joins TRBV10-1 and TRBJ2-1; 11 nucleotides align to TRBD2. The ends lost 5 bases at V and 8 bases at J; junction bases unmatched: 8. The CDR3 covers 15 residues. The germline V gene has CDR1 WNHNN and CDR2 SYGVQD (reference sequence). CDR3 residues: CASSLLAGAGDEQFF. CDR3 sequence (DNA): TGCGCCAGCAGTCTACTAGCGGGGGCTGGCGATGAGCAGTTCTTC.

The V and J genes are TRBV6-1 and TRBJ2-1, with TRBD1 matching 9 bases. Germline V gene data show CDR1 as MNHNS and CDR2 as SASEGT. This CDR3 is built from 13 residues. The V gene end was trimmed by 8 bases and the J gene end by 2 bases; junction bases not matched to a gene: 1. CDR3 bases: TGTGCCAGCGACAGGGGGGCCTACAATGAGCAGTTCTTC. Residues: CASDRGAYNEQFF.